Following are 20 T cell receptor beta chains from one sample sequenced in a study of hypomethylating agent response in myelodysplastic syndrome. Here immunoSEQ multiplex PCR was the method, and the copy in TCRdb shows in-frame clones only, minus some. The table includes under 5,500 clones, about 90% detected once. The source was bone marrow, collected before or after starting hypomethylating agent treatment for myelodysplastic syndrome (not recorded which). These receptors were collected from a human donor with myelodysplastic syndrome.

This chain connects TRBV7-9 to TRBJ2-1; tentatively, D is TRBD1 (5 bases). This CDR3 comprises 15 residues. V lost 1 base, J lost 9 bases, and 16 bases lay in between. Germline assignment: CDR1 SEHNR and CDR2 FQNEAQ (reference sequence). CDR3 nucleotides: TGTGCCAGCAGCTTAGGTTTCGGGCAGGGCGGTGAGCAGTTCTTC. Residues: CASSLGFGQGGEQFF. Full variable domain (remainder filled in from reference TRBV7-9 and TRBJ2-1): DTGVSQNPRHKITKRGQNVTFRCDPISEHNRLYWYRQTLGQGPEFLTYFQNEAQLEKSRLLSDRFSAERPKGSFSTLEIQRTEQGDSAMYLCASSLGFGQGGEQFFGPGTRLTVL.

The V call is TRBV18, the J call TRBJ2-2; the D is unclear. V lost 3 bases and J 5 bases, leaving 10 bases between the germline ends. Germline V CDR1 and CDR2: KGHSH, LQKENI. CDR3 length: 14 residues. This chain's CDR3 is CASSPAQVTGELFF. CDR3 DNA sequence: TGTGCCAGCTCACCTGCTCAGGTGACCGGGGAGCTGTTTTTT.

The chain carries TRBV2 and TRBJ2-2; tentative D call: TRBD1 (5 bases). Per germline, CDR1 SNHLY and CDR2 FYNNEI. There are 13 residues in the CDR3. V lost 11 bases and J 6 bases, leaving 16 bases between the germline ends. CDR3 protein: CAGKTQASGELFF. The CDR3 DNA follows: TGTGCCGGAAAAACACAGGCCTCCGGGGAGCTGTTTTTT. The whole variable domain, remainder taken from reference TRBV2 and TRBJ2-2, is EPEVTQTPSHQVTQMGQEVILRCVPISNHLYFYWYRQILGQKVEFLVSFYNNEISEKSEIFDDQFSVERPDGSNFTLKIRSTKLEDSAMYFCAGKTQASGELFFGEGSRLTVL.

The chain combines TRBV5-1 with TRBJ1-2, with TRBD1 as a possible D gene (6 bases). Germline loops: CDR1 SGHRS, CDR2 YFSETQ. V was cut by 2 bases and J by 8 bases, with 13 bases left in between. CDR3 length: 13 amino acids. The CDR3: CASSLQGEGGYTF. The CDR3 DNA reads TGCGCCAGCAGCTTACAGGGTGAGGGGGGCTACACCTTC.

This clone has only one observation. The genes are TRBV6-6 and TRBJ2-7; D is unclear. This CDR3 region has 13 residues. Trimming stripped 8 bases from V and 3 bases from J, with 14 bases between. Germline V lookup: CDR1 MNHNY, CDR2 SVGAGI (reference sequence). CDR3 sequence reads: CASGERRGYEQYF. In DNA, the CDR3 is TGTGCCAGCGGGGAAAGACGCGGCTACGAGCAGTACTTC.

The V call is TRBV4-2, the J call TRBJ1-2, with TRBD1 matching 7 bases. There are 14 residues in the CDR3. From germline, CDR1 is LGHNA and CDR2 YNFKEQ. V dropped 2 bases and J dropped 8; count of bases not matched to a gene: 8. CDR3 sequence: CASSQTDRADGYTF. The CDR3 DNA is TGTGCCAGCAGCCAAACCGACAGGGCGGACGGCTACACCTTC.

J is TRBJ2-3 and V is TRBV5-1, with 7 bases aligning to TRBD2. This CDR3 has 15 residues. The junction had 7 bases not matched to a gene; V was cut back by 4 bases and J by 2 bases. Germline V gene sequence: CDR1 SGHRS, CDR2 YFSETQ. For the CDR3, the DNA is TGCGCCAGCAGCCCGGGGACTACGTACACAGATACGCAGTATTTT. It specifies CASSPGTTYTDTQYF.

The gene calls are TRBV29-1 and TRBJ2-1; D call uncertain. The CDR3 consists of 14 residues. From germline, CDR1 is SQVTM and CDR2 ANQGSEA. V was trimmed by 1 base and J by 6 bases, leaving 13 bases between them. The CDR3 DNA sequence: TGCAGCGTTGAAGCCCCATCTAGACCCAATGAGCAGTTCTTC. Amino acid sequence: CSVEAPSRPNEQFF.

The chain has TRBV5-4 and TRBJ1-1; D gene uncertain. Germline lookup yields CDR1 SGHNT and CDR2 YYREEE (reference sequence). Trimming removed 4 bases at V and 1 base at J, with 11 bases between. CDR3 length equals 14 residues. CDR3 sequence reads: CASSQPGQNTEAFF. The CDR3 DNA reads TGTGCCAGCAGCCAGCCCGGGCAGAACACTGAAGCTTTCTTT.

The V and J genes are TRBV28 and TRBJ2-2, with a possible D match to TRBD2 (6 bases). Germline CDR1 and CDR2: MDHEN and SYDVKM. CDR3 size: 14 residues. Trimming took 6 bases from V and 4 from J, leaving 12 bases between them. The CDR3 nucleotides read TGTGCCAGCAGCCTGATGGGGGGCACCGGGGAGCTGTTTTTT. It is translated as CASSLMGGTGELFF. The whole variable domain, filled in from reference TRBV28 and TRBJ2-2, reads DVKVTQSSRYLVKRTGEKVFLECVQDMDHENMFWYRQDPGLGLRLIYFSYDVKMKEKGDIPEGYSVSREKKERFSLILESASTNQTSMYLCASSLMGGTGELFFGEGSRLTVL.

This sequence joins TRBV5-5 and TRBJ2-7; D is unresolved. Trimming removed 0 bases at V and 3 bases at J, with 7 bases between. The CDR3 is 13 amino acids. CDR1 and CDR2 from the germline V gene are SGHKS and YYEKEE (reference sequence). The CDR3 here is CASSLEPGYEQYV. In nucleotides, the CDR3 is TGTGCCAGCAGCTTGGAGCCAGGCTACGAGCAGTACGTC.

The J gene is TRBJ2-7, the V gene TRBV25-1, with 8 positions matching TRBD1. Germline V lookup: CDR1 MGHDK, CDR2 SYGVNS. The CDR3 spans 14 residues. J was trimmed by 5 bases and V by 2 bases; bases with no gene match: 5. The CDR3 DNA sequence: TGTGCCAGCAGTGAAAGGGACAGGAACGACGAGCAGTACGTC. This codes for CASSERDRNDEQYV.

The V gene is TRBV30, the J gene TRBJ1-6; 7 nucleotides agree with TRBD1. With V trimmed by 1 base and J by 7 bases, 7 bases remained unmatched. Germline lookup yields CDR1 GTSNPN and CDR2 SVGIG (reference sequence). CDR3 length equals 15 residues. The CDR3 protein is CAWSELTGKNSPLHF. CDR3 sequence (DNA): TGTGCCTGGAGTGAACTGACAGGGAAGAATTCACCCCTCCACTTT.

This chain joins TRBV2 and TRBJ1-1; TRBD1 is a possible D gene (5 bases). CDR3 size: 13 residues. Between the trimmed V and J ends, which lost 5 bases and 3 bases, there was a span of 10 bases. Per germline, CDR1 SNHLY and CDR2 FYNNEI. CDR3 protein: CASSSGTHTEAFF. CDR3 DNA: TGTGCCAGCAGTAGTGGGACGCACACTGAAGCTTTCTTT.

This rearrangement joins TRBV18 to TRBJ1-1; D may be TRBD1 (5 bases). V was shortened by 6 bases and J by 0 bases, with 17 bases between the two germline ends. The germline gives CDR1 KGHSH, CDR2 LQKENI. The CDR3 is 16 amino acids. CDR3 region: CASSEGQGTMNTEAFF. The CDR3 nucleotides are TGTGCCAGCTCGGAAGGGCAGGGTACTATGAACACTGAAGCTTTCTTT. The variable domain in full, completed from reference TRBV18 and TRBJ1-1, reads NAGVMQNPRHLVRRRGQEARLRCSPMKGHSHVYWYRQLPEEGLKFMVYLQKENIIDESGMPKERFSAEFPKEGPSILRIQQVVRGDSAAYFCASSEGQGTMNTEAFFGQGTRLTVV.

This clone was observed a single time. The CDR3 protein is CASSQKREGGEQFF. DNA for the CDR3: TGTGCCAGCAGCCAGAAGCGGGAGGGCGGTGAGCAGTTCTTC. This chain links TRBV7-9 with TRBJ2-1; 10 nucleotides agree with TRBD2. Per germline, CDR1 SEHNR and CDR2 FQNEAQ (reference sequence). There are 14 residues in the CDR3. Trimming removed 5 bases from V and 9 bases from J; junction bases left unmatched: 7.

The chain links TRBV11-2 to TRBJ2-3; 7 bases are a match to TRBD2. Germline CDR1 is SGHAT and CDR2 is FQNNGV. This CDR3 is built from 15 residues. The trim removed 5 bases at V and 6 bases at J, leaving 11 bases unmatched. CDR3 loop: CASSDTMGGRDTQYF. The DNA of the CDR3 is TGTGCCAGCAGCGATACAATGGGGGGGAGGGATACGCAGTATTTT. The variable domain in full, completed from reference TRBV11-2 and TRBJ2-3, reads EAGVAQSPRYKIIEKRQSVAFWCNPISGHATLYWYQQILGQGPKLLIQFQNNGVVDDSQLPKDRFSAERLKGVDSTLKIQPAKLEDSAVYLCASSDTMGGRDTQYFGPGTRLTVL.

With regard to this clone: Germline is not matched at one junction end, which may reflect a read error. The chain combines TRBV18 with TRBJ2-3; TRBD2 might be the D (5 bases). The CDR3 covers 12 residues. Looked up from germline, CDR1 is KGHSH and CDR2 is LQKENI. CDR3 sequence (DNA): TGTGCCAGCCCACCGGGGTCAGATACGCAGTATTTT. Translating gives CASPPGSDTQYF.

The chain has TRBV1 and TRBJ1-4. TRBV1 is termed a pseudogene. The CDR3 consists of 13 residues. For the CDR3, the DNA is TGCACCAGCGGCGGAGAAACTAATGAAAAACTGTTTTTT. Its protein product is CTSGGETNEKLFF.

CDR3 sequence reads: CASAQGNAYEQYF. CDR3 sequence (DNA): TGTGCCAGCGCGCAGGGGAACGCCTACGAGCAGTACTTC. The J gene is TRBJ2-5, the V gene TRBV6-1, with D perhaps TRBD1 (6 bases). The J call may be mistaken, given a closer DNA end match to TRBJ2-7. This CDR3 region has 13 residues. Germline values: CDR1 MNHNS, CDR2 SASEGT.